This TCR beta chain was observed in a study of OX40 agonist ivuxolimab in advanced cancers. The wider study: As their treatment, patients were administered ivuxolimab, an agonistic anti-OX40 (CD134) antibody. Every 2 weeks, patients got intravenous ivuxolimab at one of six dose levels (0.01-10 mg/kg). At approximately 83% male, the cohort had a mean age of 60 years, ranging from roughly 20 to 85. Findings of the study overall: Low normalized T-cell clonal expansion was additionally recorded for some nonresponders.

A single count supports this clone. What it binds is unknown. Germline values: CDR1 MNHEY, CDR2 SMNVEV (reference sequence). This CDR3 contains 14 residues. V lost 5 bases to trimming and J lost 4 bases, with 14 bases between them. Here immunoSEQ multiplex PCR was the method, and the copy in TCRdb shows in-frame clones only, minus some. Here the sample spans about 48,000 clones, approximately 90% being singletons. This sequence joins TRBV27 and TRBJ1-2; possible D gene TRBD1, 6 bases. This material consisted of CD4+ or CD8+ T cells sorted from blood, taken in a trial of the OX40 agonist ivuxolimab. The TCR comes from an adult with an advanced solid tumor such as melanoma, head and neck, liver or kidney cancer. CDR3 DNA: TGTGCCAGCAGTCCCGGGGGGGGGCTCTATGGCTACACCTTC. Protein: CASSPGGGLYGYTF.